This passage covers 21 T cell receptor beta chains from one sample sequenced in a study of CD8 T cells in Susac syndrome. Random hexamers served to reverse transcribe roughly 0.5 to 1 ug RNA. TCRdb reprocessed the immunoSEQ multiplex PCR reads via MiXCR and lists one record per CDR3 protein. The sample includes 300,000 or so distinct CDR3 sequences, approximately 90% seen only once; the top ten take roughly 0.059%. Sequenced sample: CD4+ T cells from PBMCs. These TCRs come from a human donor with multiple sclerosis.

The genes are TRBV4-3 and TRBJ2-3, with TRBD2 matching 10 bases. The CDR3 has 18 amino acids. After removal of 0 bases from V and 0 bases from J, the junction contained 6 bases not matched to a gene. Per germline, CDR1 LGHNA and CDR2 YSLEER. CDR3 sequence: CASSQDLAGAPSTDTQYF. The DNA of the CDR3 is TGCGCCAGCAGCCAAGATCTAGCGGGAGCGCCTAGCACAGATACGCAGTATTTT.

The genes are TRBV7-6 and TRBJ1-6, with D perhaps TRBD1 (5 bases). Trimming removed 3 bases at V and 6 bases at J, with 12 bases between. The CDR3 contains 15 residues. CDR1 is SGHVS and CDR2 is FNYEAQ in the germline V gene. The CDR3, as DNA: TGTGCCAGCAGCTTCGGGGGAATGGGTAATTCACCCCTCCACTTT. This encodes CASSFGGMGNSPLHF.

This chain connects TRBV27 to TRBJ1-1; D might be TRBD1 (6 bases). This CDR3 has 14 amino acids. The V end was cut by 7 bases, the J end by 5 bases, with 17 bases between. From germline, CDR1 is MNHEY and CDR2 SMNVEV (reference sequence). CDR3 DNA sequence: TGTGCCAGCACCCGGAAGGGGGGGTGGACTGAAGCTTTCTTT. This translates into CASTRKGGWTEAFF.

This rearrangement joins TRBV20-1 to TRBJ2-5, with TRBD1 identical over 7 bases. The CDR3 length is 14 residues. V dropped 6 bases and J dropped 2; count of bases not matched to a gene: 9. The germline CDR1 and CDR2 sequences are DFQATT and SNEGSKA (reference sequence). The CDR3 protein is CSASTGTEQETQYF. As DNA, the CDR3 is TGCAGTGCCTCCACCGGGACAGAGCAAGAGACCCAGTACTTC.

In its sample, this clonotype was seen a few times. This chain connects TRBV2 to TRBJ1-2; D is perhaps TRBD1 (6 bases). Germline assignment: CDR1 SNHLY and CDR2 FYNNEI. The CDR3 is 12 amino acids. The ends were cut back, 6 bases at V and 8 bases at J, with 13 bases in the middle. The CDR3 nucleotides read TGTGCCAGCAGCCTGACAGGTCAGGGCTACACCTTC. Its protein is CASSLTGQGYTF.

The V call is TRBV19, the J call TRBJ2-6; TRBD1 matches 7 bases. V lost 7 bases, J lost 0 bases, and 6 bases stayed unmatched. From germline, CDR1 is LNHDA and CDR2 SQIVND (reference sequence). This CDR3 region has 16 residues. In DNA, the CDR3 is TGTGCCAGTAAGGACAGGTCCTACTCTGGGGCCAACGTCCTGACTTTC. Translating it yields CASKDRSYSGANVLTF.

The chain employs TRBV7-9 and TRBJ2-5, with 7 nucleotides matching TRBD2. V lost 1 base and J lost 5; bases outside the gene matches: 10. The CDR3 sequence is 16 residues long. The germline CDR1 and CDR2 sequences are SEHNR and FQNEAQ (reference sequence). The CDR3 region has the DNA TGTGCCAGCAGCTTAGGGCTAGCGGCCGGACGGGAGACCCAGTACTTC. It encodes CASSLGLAAGRETQYF.

The rearrangement uses TRBV20-1 and TRBJ2-7; 10 nucleotides align to TRBD1. In germline, CDR1 is DFQATT, CDR2 SNEGSKA (reference sequence). The ends lost 3 bases at V and 4 bases at J; junction bases unmatched: 3. The CDR3 spans 13 residues. The CDR3 loop reads CSARGQGWYEQYF. The CDR3 nucleotides are TGCAGTGCTAGGGGACAGGGGTGGTACGAGCAGTACTTC.

This clonotype was seen more than once but under ten times. The CDR3 spells CASSPAGTGSYEQYF. CDR3 DNA: TGTGCCAGCTCACCCGCCGGGACAGGGTCTTACGAGCAGTACTTC. The chain is built from TRBV18 and TRBJ2-7; the match to TRBD1 covers 9 bases. From germline, CDR1 is KGHSH and CDR2 LQKENI. The CDR3 is 15 residues long. V gave up 3 bases and J gave up 4 bases; unmatched junction bases: 7. Filled out from reference TRBV18 and TRBJ2-7, the complete variable domain reads NAGVMQNPRHLVRRRGQEARLRCSPMKGHSHVYWYRQLPEEGLKFMVYLQKENIIDESGMPKERFSAEFPKEGPSILRIQQVVRGDSAAYFCASSPAGTGSYEQYFGPGTRLTVT.

This chain connects TRBV30 to TRBJ2-3; D gene unclear. The CDR3 runs to 14 residues. Trimming pared 1 base from V and 2 bases from J, leaving 10 bases between. Looked up from germline, CDR1 is GTSNPN and CDR2 is SVGIG (reference sequence). This CDR3 reads CAWSDWQFTDTQYF. CDR3 DNA: TGTGCCTGGAGTGATTGGCAGTTCACAGATACGCAGTATTTT.

The chain combines TRBV12-5 with TRBJ1-5, with D hard to call. V lost 5 bases to trimming and J lost 7 bases, with 12 bases between them. The V gene's germline CDR1 is LGHNT and CDR2 FRNRAP. The CDR3 has 13 residues. CDR3 nucleotide sequence: TGTGCTAGTGGTCCCGGGCGAGGCCAGCCCCAGCATTTT. Protein sequence: CASGPGRGQPQHF.

The V and J genes are TRBV20-1 and TRBJ2-7; weak D call: TRBD2 (6 bases). CDR3 size: 12 residues. V gave up 3 bases and J gave up 3 bases, with 9 bases separating them. Germline V lookup: CDR1 DFQATT, CDR2 SNEGSKA (reference sequence). CDR3 region: CSASGGNYEQYF. The DNA of the CDR3 is TGCAGTGCTAGCGGGGGTAACTACGAGCAGTACTTC.

The sample holds one count of this clonotype. This sequence joins TRBV7-2 and TRBJ1-4; D not resolved. CDR1 is SGHTA and CDR2 is FQGNSA in the germline V gene. The CDR3 loop spans 13 amino acids. V dropped 5 bases and J dropped 6 bases, with 10 bases sitting between them. CDR3 in amino acids: CASSRSRDEKLFF. CDR3 sequence (DNA): TGTGCCAGCAGCCGCAGTCGGGATGAAAAACTGTTTTTT. Full variable domain (remainder filled in from reference TRBV7-2 and TRBJ1-4): GAGVSQSPSNKVTEKGKDVELRCDPISGHTALYWYRQSLGQGLEFLIYFQGNSAPDKSGLPSDRFSAERTGGSVSTLTIQRTQQEDSAVYLCASSRSRDEKLFFGSGTQLSVL.

This chain uses TRBV2 with TRBJ2-3; possibly TRBD1 or TRBD2 for D (5 bases each). The germline CDR1 and CDR2 sequences are SNHLY and FYNNEI. This CDR3 comprises 17 residues. Deletions cut 3 bases from V and 6 bases from J, with 22 bases between. In DNA form, the CDR3 reads TGTGCCAGCAGTGAGGGTAGGGCTTCTACTAGGGGCGATACGCAGTATTTT. Amino acid sequence: CASSEGRASTRGDTQYF.

This chain uses TRBV2 with TRBJ2-1; the D call may be TRBD1 or TRBD2 (5 bases each). Germline V gene data show CDR1 as SNHLY and CDR2 as FYNNEI. Trimming left V 8 bases short and J 10 bases short, with 12 bases between. The CDR3 is 11 amino acids. In nucleotides, the CDR3 is TGTGCCAGCCTTTCCTGGGGGGAGCAGTTCTTC. This translates into CASLSWGEQFF.

In DNA form, the CDR3 reads TGCAGTGCTCCATCGGCGGGGGAGCAGACCCAGTACTTC. The encoded protein is CSAPSAGEQTQYF. The chain employs TRBV20-1 and TRBJ2-5; 7 nucleotides align to TRBD2. V shed 5 bases and J 6 bases; nucleotides not matched to a gene: 9. The germline gives CDR1 DFQATT, CDR2 SNEGSKA (reference sequence). The CDR3 has 13 residues.

Here the CDR3 DNA reads TGTGCCAGCAGCCTCAAAGCGGGGGGGCCTTCCTACAATGAGCAGTTCTTC. Protein product: CASSLKAGGPSYNEQFF. The chain uses TRBV7-9 and TRBJ2-1; TRBD2 matches 10 bases. Germline V gives CDR1 SEHNR, CDR2 FQNEAQ (reference sequence). This CDR3 has 17 amino acids. After removal of 5 bases from V and 1 base from J, the junction contained 8 bases not matched to a gene.

The V call is TRBV6-5, the J call TRBJ1-2; D ambiguous. Germline V gene lookup returns CDR1 MNHEY and CDR2 SVGAGI. The CDR3 is made up of 13 amino acids. Trimming pared 3 bases from V and 8 bases from J, leaving 13 bases between. CDR3 coding DNA: TGTGCCAGCAGTTATTCAAGGTCTTGGGGCTACACCTTC. This translates into CASSYSRSWGYTF.

The genes are TRBV5-4 and TRBJ2-5; TRBD2 matches 12 bases. Looked up from germline, CDR1 is SGHNT and CDR2 is YYREEE (reference sequence). V lost 4 bases, J lost 3 bases, and 7 bases stayed unmatched. The CDR3 contains 16 residues. The DNA for the CDR3 is TGTGCCAGCAGCCCCTCGGGACTAGCGGGCGAAGAGACCCAGTACTTC. This gives the protein CASSPSGLAGEETQYF.

In this sample, this clonotype turned up a few times. This chain joins TRBV6-1 and TRBJ1-2; D is unclear. This CDR3 is 14 amino acids long. V was clipped by 1 base and J by 0 bases, with 6 bases between them. CDR1 is MNHNS and CDR2 is SASEGT in the germline V gene. The CDR3 spells CASSEGGANYGYTF. Written as DNA, the CDR3 is TGTGCCAGCAGTGAAGGAGGAGCTAACTATGGCTACACCTTC.

The chain links TRBV7-8 to TRBJ1-1; 8 bases match TRBD1. J was trimmed by 3 bases and V by 4 bases; bases with no gene match: 4. Looked up from germline, CDR1 is SGHVS and CDR2 is FQNEAQ. This CDR3 region has 14 residues. The CDR3 is CASSWGQAYTEAFF. CDR3 coding DNA: TGTGCCAGCAGCTGGGGACAGGCTTACACTGAAGCTTTCTTT.